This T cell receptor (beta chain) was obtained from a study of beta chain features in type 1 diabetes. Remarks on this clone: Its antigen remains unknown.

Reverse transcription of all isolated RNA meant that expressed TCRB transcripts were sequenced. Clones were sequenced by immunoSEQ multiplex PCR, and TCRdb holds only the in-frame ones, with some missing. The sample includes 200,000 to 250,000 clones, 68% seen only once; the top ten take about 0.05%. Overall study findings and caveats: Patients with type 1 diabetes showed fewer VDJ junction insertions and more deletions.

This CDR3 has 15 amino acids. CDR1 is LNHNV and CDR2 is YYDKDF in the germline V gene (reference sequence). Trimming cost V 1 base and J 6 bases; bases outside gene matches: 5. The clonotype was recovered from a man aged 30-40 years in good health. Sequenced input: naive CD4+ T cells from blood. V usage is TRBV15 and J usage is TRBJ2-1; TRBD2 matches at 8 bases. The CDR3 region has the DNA TGTGCCACCAGCAGAGGGGGACTAGTATTCAATGAGCAGTTCTTC. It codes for CATSRGGLVFNEQFF.